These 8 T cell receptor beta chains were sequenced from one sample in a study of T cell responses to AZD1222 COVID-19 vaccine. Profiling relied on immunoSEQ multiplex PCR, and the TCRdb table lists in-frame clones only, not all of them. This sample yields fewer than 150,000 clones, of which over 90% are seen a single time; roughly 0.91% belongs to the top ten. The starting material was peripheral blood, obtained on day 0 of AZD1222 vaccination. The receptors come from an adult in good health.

The CDR3 nucleotides read TGCAGTGCTACGACAGCCTACGAGCAGTACTTC. It is translated as CSATTAYEQYF. V usage is TRBV20-1 and J usage is TRBJ2-7; D may be TRBD1 (5 bases). The CDR3 extends over 11 amino acids. The V end was cut by 4 bases, the J end by 2 bases, with 6 bases between. Germline V gene lookup returns CDR1 DFQATT and CDR2 SNEGSKA (reference sequence).

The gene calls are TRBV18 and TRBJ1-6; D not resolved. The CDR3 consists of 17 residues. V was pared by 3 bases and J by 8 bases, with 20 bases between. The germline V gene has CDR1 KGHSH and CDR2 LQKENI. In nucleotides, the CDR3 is TGTGCCAGCTCACCGAGATCACACAGAAATCGGGATTCACCCCTCCACTTT. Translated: CASSPRSHRNRDSPLHF.

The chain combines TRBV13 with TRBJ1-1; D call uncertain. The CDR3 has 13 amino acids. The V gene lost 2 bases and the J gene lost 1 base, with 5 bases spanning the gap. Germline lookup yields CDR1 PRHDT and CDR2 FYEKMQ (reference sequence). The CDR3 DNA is TGTGCCAGCAGCTTATATCCGAACACTGAAGCTTTCTTT. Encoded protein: CASSLYPNTEAFF.

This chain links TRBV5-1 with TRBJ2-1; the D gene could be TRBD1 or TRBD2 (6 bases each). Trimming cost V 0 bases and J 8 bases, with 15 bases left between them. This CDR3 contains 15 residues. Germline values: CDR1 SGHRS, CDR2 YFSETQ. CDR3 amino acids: CASSLGTAGGDEQFF. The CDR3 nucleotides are TGCGCCAGCAGCTTGGGGACAGCCGGGGGAGATGAGCAGTTCTTC.

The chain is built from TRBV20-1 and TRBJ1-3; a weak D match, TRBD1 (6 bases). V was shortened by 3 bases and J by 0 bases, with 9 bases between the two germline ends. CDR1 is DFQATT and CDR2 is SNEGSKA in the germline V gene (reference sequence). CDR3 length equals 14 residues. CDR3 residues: CSASVDSSGNTIYF. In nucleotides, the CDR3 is TGCAGTGCTAGTGTGGACAGCTCTGGAAACACCATATATTTT.

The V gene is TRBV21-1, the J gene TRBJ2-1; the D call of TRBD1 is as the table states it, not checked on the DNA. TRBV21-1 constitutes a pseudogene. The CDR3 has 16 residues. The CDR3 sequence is CASSTWDRVSRNEQFF. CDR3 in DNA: TGTGCCAGCAGCACATGGGACAGGGTTTCACGCAATGAGCAGTTCTTC.

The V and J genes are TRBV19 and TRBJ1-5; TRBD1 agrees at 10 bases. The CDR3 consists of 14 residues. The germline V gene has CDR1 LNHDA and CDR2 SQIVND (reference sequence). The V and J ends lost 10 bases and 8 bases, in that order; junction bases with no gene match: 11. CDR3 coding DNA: TGTGCCACTACGGGACAGGGGAAGTTTGAGCCCCAGCATTTT. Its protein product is CATTGQGKFEPQHF.

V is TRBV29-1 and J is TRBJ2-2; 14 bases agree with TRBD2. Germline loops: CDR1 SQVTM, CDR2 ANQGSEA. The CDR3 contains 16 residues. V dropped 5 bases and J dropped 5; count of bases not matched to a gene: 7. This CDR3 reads CSVQGLAGATTGELFF. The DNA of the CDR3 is TGCAGCGTTCAGGGACTAGCGGGGGCCACGACCGGGGAGCTGTTTTTT.